This entry lists 5 T cell receptor beta chains sequenced from one sample in a study of T cells in Graves' hyperthyroidism and ophthalmopathy. It was RNA transcripts that yielded the amplified TCR beta CDR3 regions. Initially, a first-round RT-PCR of the TCR CDR3 employed the HTBI primer set. TCRdb analysed the multiplex PCR reads with MiXCR anew, one entry per CDR3 protein. The sample has a few hundred thousand distinct CDR3 sequences; around 21% are singletons. The sample taken for sequencing was blood. These receptor sequences come from a man aged 18 to 29 with Graves' hyperthyroidism.

This clonotype was found many times. V usage is TRBV2 and J usage is TRBJ2-5; 7 bases are shared with TRBD1. Per germline, CDR1 SNHLY and CDR2 FYNNEI. The CDR3 is 15 amino acids. Trimming removed 1 base from V and 2 bases from J; junction bases left unmatched: 4. CDR3 sequence: CASSEGVGQQETQYF. In DNA form, the CDR3 reads TGTGCCAGCAGTGAAGGGGTGGGACAGCAAGAGACCCAGTACTTC.

This clonotype occurred a few times. The J gene is TRBJ1-2, the V gene TRBV11-2; maybe TRBD1 (5 bases). The germline V gene has CDR1 SGHAT and CDR2 FQNNGV. Trimming left V 5 bases short and J 1 base short, with 17 bases between. The CDR3 has 16 residues. CDR3 in amino acids: CASSTPWVDSNYGYTF. In DNA, the CDR3 is TGTGCCAGCAGCACCCCTTGGGTTGACAGTAACTATGGCTACACCTTC.

Comment on this clonotype: Without the conserved terminal phenylalanine or tryptophan, this CDR3 likely stems from a read error. No DNA is shown, since the ends of the CDR3 on it are uncertain; the CDR3 is the one TCRdb lists. The chain recombines TRBV6-1 with TRBJ1-1; the D segment call TRBD1 is taken from the table without a DNA check. The CDR3 region is 14 residues in length, termini included. Germline V CDR1 and CDR2: MNHNS, SASEGT. The CDR3 loop is CASRTSGSGTEACY.

V and J are TRBV20-1 and TRBJ2-7; D is possibly TRBD1 (5 bases). This CDR3 contains 11 residues. V was clipped by 6 bases and J by 6 bases, with 12 bases between them. Per the germline V gene, CDR1 is DFQATT and CDR2 is SNEGSKA (reference sequence). CDR3 sequence: CSAGRLGEQYF. As DNA, the CDR3 is TGCAGTGCGGGGCGTTTAGGCGAGCAGTACTTC.

This clonotype appeared many times. The CDR3 DNA reads TGTGCCAGCAGTTACTTGGCAGCGAACACTGAAGCTTTCTTT. Its translation is CASSYLAANTEAFF. This chain connects TRBV6-2 or TRBV6-3 to TRBJ1-1, with D unresolved. Germline CDR1 MNHEY, CDR2 SVGEGT. The V and J ends lost 1 base and 1 base respectively, with 7 bases between them. The CDR3 totals 14 residues.